This T cell receptor beta chain was identified during a study of PD-1 blockade in classical Hodgkin lymphoma. General observations from the study: Significant TCR diversity gains by C4D1 occurred in CD4+ but not CD8+ cells.

This clone has more than one count but fewer than ten. The antigen is not known. The time point was: cycle 4 day 1 (C4D1), after 5 to 7 weeks of nivolumab. Each of the patients experienced relapse following autologous stem cell transplantation, and their brentuximab vedotin exposure differed. Looked up from germline, CDR1 is SNHLY and CDR2 is FYNNEI. The CDR3 sequence is 12 residues long. With V trimmed by 4 bases and J by 11 bases, 5 bases remained unmatched. Clones were sequenced by immunoSEQ multiplex PCR, and TCRdb holds only the in-frame ones, with some missing. The table lists about 39,000 clones, around 80% of them singletons, with 37% in the top ten.

The clonotype comes from a human donor with classical Hodgkin lymphoma. The starting material was peripheral blood mononuclear cells (PBMCs), obtained before the fourth cycle of nivolumab. The chain is built from TRBV2 and TRBJ1-1; 9 nucleotides agree with TRBD1. This chain's CDR3 is CASSADRGTAFF. The CDR3 nucleotides are TGTGCCAGCAGTGCCGACAGGGGGACGGCTTTCTTT.